This T cell receptor beta chain originates from a study of neurological immune-mediated disorders. Germline V gives CDR1 MNHEY, CDR2 SMNVEV (reference sequence). The CDR3 extends over 13 amino acids. Trimming removed 10 bases from V and 1 base from J, with 13 bases in between. This clonotype was observed many times. As for time point: longitudinal time-point 2. TCRdb independently ran MiXCR on the 5' RACE reads; one entry per CDR3 protein. The table has about 80,000 distinct CDR3 sequences, 5.8% seen once. This clonotype was sampled from a woman aged 55-70 years with multiple sclerosis. Sequencing used PBMCs. The rearrangement uses TRBV27 and TRBJ1-2; D is unclear. The CDR3 loop is CATATGLNYGYTF. DNA of the CDR3: TGTGCCACGGCTACGGGCCTTAACTATGGCTACACCTTC.